Detailed here is one T cell receptor (beta chain). The assay was immunoSEQ multiplex PCR, and TCRdb's table has in-frame clones only and misses some. The sample includes about 52,000 clones, 86% of them seen just once. Trimming took off 4 bases at V and 3 bases at J, with 10 bases between the two ends. This CDR3 is built from 14 residues. The V gene's germline CDR1 is MDHEN and CDR2 SYDVKM. These data belong to a study of blood T cell repertoires in COVID-19. Turning to the study itself: PBMCs, B-cell-depleted T cells, or T cells were the source of the cDNA or gDNA that made up the material.

Input material: peripheral blood. The TCR comes from a woman older than 75 with acute or convalescent COVID-19. V gene TRBV28 combines with J gene TRBJ1-3, with D possibly TRBD1 on 6 matching bases. CDR3 sequence (DNA): TGTGCCAGCAGTTCGAACAGGGTTGGAAACACCATATATTTT. Translated, it gives CASSSNRVGNTIYF.